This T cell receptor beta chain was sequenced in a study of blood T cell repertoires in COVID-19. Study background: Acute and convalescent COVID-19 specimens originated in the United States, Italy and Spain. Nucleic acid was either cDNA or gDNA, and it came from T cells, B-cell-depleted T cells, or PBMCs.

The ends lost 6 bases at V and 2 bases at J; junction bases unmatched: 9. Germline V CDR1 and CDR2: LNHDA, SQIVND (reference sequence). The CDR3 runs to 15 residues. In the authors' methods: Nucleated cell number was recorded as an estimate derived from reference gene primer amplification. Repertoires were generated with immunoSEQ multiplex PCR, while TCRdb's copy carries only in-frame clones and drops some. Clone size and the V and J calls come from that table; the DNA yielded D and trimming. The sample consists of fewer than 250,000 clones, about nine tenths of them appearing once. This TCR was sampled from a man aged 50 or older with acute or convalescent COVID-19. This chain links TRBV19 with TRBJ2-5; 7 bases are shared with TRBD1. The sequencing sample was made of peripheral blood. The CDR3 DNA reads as TGTGCCAGTAGGACTACCGGGACAGCTCAAGAGACCCAGTACTTC. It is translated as CASRTTGTAQETQYF.